This T cell receptor (beta chain) comes out of a study of T cell changes during pregnancy in multiple sclerosis (dated by TCRdb to between 2018 and 2020). For the study in its entirety: In women with multiple sclerosis, the researchers looked at how the T cell repertoire shifted as pregnancy progressed.

The protocol used for the library was the immunoSEQ multiplex PCR assay. In its TCRdb copy, this immuneACCESS table keeps in-frame sequences only and misses some clones. Where compared with another copy, unresolved V genes explain less than half of these, and the others have no known cause. Within this sample are about 77,000 clones, with approximately 91% of them counted one time only. Approximately 2% of the sample lies in the top ten. For this clone: This receptor's antigen is unknown. Base qualities were left out, and no much larger clone turns up one base away.

There are 17 amino acids in the CDR3, from cysteine to phenylalanine inclusive. Just CDR3 DNA is preserved here, 51 bases in frame from base 1. The germline V gene supplies CDR1 SGHRS and CDR2 YFSETQ. V and J are trimmed by 0 bases and 2 bases, and the gene matches miss 7 bases of the junction. Sequenced material: peripheral blood, taken before pregnancy. The chain links TRBV5-1 with TRBJ2-5, with TRBD2 matching 10 junction bases. The TCR sequence derives from a female donor with multiple sclerosis, enrolled in a pregnancy study. The DNA sequence reads TGCGCCAGCAGCTTGGGATTTAGCGGGGGGACTCAAGAGACCCAGTACTTC. The translation is CASSLGFSGGTQETQYF.